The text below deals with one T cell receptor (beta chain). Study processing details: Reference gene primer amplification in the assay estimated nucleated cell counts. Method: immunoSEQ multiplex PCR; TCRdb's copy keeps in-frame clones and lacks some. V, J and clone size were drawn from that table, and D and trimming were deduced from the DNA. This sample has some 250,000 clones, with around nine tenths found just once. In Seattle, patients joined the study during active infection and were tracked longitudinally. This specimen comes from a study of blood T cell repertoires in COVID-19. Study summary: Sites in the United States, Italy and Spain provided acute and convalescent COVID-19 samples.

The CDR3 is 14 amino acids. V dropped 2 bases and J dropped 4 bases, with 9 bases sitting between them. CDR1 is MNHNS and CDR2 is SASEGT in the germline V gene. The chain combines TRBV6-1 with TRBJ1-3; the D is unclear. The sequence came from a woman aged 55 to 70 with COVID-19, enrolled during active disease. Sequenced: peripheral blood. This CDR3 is CASSEPSRGNTIYF. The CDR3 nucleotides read TGTGCCAGCAGTGAACCCTCCCGGGGAAACACCATATATTTT.